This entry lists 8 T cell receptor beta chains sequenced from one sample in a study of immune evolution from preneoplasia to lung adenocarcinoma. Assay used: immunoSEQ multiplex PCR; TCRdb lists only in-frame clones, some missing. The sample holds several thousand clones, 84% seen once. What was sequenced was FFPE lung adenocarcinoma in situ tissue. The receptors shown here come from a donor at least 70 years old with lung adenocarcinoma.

The CDR3 sequence is CASSLIAGGVSNEQFF. Here the CDR3 DNA reads TGTGCCAGCAGCCTCATAGCGGGAGGCGTTAGTAATGAGCAGTTCTTC. This sequence joins TRBV7-6 and TRBJ2-1; 10 positions match TRBD2. The length of the CDR3 is 16 residues. V shed 5 bases and J 7 bases; nucleotides not matched to a gene: 11. Germline loops: CDR1 SGHVS, CDR2 FNYEAQ.

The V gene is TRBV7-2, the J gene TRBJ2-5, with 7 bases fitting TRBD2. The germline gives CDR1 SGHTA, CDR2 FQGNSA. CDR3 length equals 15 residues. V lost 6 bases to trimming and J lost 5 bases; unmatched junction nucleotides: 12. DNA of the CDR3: TGTGCCAGCAGTCTAGGCCAGCGGGACGGGGAGACCCAGTACTTC. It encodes CASSLGQRDGETQYF.

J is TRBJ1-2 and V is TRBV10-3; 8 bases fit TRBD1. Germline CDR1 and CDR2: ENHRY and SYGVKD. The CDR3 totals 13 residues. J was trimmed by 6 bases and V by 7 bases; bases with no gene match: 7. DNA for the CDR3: TGTGCCATCACCCCGGGACAGGCGGATGGCTACACCTTC. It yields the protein CAITPGQADGYTF.

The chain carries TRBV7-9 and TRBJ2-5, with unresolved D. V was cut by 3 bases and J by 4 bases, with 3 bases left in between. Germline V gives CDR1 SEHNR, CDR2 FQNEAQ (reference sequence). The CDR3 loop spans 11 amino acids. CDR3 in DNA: TGTGCCAGCAGCTTTGGAGAGACCCAGTACTTC. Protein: CASSFGETQYF.

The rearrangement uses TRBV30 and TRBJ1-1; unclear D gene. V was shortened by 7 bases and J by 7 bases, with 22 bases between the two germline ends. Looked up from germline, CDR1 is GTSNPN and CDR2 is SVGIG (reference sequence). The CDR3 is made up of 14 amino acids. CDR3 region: CASLMPGRFSEAFF. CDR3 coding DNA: TGTGCCTCCCTAATGCCAGGCAGATTTAGTGAAGCTTTCTTT.

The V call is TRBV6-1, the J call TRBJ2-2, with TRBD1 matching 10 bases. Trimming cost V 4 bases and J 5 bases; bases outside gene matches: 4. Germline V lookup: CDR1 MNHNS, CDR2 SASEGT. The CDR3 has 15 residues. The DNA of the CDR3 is TGTGCCAGCAGTGGACAGGGGGCCCCAACCGGGGAGCTGTTTTTT. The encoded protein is CASSGQGAPTGELFF.

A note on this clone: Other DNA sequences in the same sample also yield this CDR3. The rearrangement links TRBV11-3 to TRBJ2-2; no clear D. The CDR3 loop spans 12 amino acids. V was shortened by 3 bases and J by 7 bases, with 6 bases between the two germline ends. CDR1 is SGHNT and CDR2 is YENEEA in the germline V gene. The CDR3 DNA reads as TGTGCCAGCAGCTTTTCTTTCGGGGAGCTGTTTTTT. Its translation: CASSFSFGELFF.

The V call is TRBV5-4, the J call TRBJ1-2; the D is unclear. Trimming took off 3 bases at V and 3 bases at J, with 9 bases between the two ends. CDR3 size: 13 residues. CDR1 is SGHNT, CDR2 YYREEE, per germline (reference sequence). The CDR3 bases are TGTGCCAGCAGCTCGCCGATGGACTATGGCTACACCTTC. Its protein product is CASSSPMDYGYTF.